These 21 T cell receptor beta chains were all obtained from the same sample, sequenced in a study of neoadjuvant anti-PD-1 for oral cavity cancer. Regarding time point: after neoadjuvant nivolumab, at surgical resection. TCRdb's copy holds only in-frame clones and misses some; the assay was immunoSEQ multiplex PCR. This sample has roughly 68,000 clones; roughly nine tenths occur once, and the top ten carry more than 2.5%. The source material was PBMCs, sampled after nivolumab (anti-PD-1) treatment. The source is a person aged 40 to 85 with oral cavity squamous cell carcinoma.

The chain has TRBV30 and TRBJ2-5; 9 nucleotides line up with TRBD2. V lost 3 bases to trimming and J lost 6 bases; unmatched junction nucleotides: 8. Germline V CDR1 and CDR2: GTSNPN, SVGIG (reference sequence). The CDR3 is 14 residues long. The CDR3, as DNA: TGTGCCTGGAGCGTAGCGGGAGCGGCCCAGACCCAGTACTTC. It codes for CAWSVAGAAQTQYF.

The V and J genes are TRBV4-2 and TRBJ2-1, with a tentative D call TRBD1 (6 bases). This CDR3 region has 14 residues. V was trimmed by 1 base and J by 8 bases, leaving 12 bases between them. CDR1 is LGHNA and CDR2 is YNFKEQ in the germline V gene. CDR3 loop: CASSQVFRGHEQFF. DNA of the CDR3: TGTGCCAGCAGCCAAGTTTTCAGGGGCCATGAGCAGTTCTTC.

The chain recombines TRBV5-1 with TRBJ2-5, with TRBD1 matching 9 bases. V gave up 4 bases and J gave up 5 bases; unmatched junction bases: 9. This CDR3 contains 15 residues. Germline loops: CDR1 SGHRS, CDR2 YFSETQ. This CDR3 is CASSPSTGGDETQYF. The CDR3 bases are TGCGCCAGCAGCCCATCTACAGGGGGCGACGAGACCCAGTACTTC.

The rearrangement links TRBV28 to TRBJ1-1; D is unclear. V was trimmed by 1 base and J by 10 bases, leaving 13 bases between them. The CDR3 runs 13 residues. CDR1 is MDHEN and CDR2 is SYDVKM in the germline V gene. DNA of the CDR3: TGTGCCAGCAGTTTATCAGGCAGGACCCCAGCTTTCTTT. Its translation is CASSLSGRTPAFF.

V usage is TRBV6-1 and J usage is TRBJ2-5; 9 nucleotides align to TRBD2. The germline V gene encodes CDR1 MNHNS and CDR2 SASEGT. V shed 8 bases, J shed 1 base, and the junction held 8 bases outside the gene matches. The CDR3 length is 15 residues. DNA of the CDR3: TGTGCCAGCCAGAGACTAGCGGAGATCCAAGAGACCCAGTACTTC. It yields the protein CASQRLAEIQETQYF.

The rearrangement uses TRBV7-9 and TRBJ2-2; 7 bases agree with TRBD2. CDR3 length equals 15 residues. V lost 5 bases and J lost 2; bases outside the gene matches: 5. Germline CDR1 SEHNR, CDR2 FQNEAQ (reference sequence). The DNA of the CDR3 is TGTGCCAGCAGCCCCCGGGGGGTCAACACCGGGGAGCTGTTTTTT. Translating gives CASSPRGVNTGELFF.

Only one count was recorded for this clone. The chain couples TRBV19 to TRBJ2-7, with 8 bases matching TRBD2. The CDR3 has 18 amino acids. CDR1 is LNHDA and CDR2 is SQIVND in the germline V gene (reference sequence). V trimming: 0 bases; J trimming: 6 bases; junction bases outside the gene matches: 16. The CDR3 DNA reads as TGTGCCAGTAGTATAGATAGACTAGCGAGACCGCTACCGGCCGAGCAGTACTTC. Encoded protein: CASSIDRLARPLPAEQYF.

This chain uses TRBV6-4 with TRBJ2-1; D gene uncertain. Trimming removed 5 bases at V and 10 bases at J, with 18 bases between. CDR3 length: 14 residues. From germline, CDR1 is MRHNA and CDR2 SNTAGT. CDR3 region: CASSMHISLGEQFF. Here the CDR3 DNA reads TGTGCCAGCAGTATGCACATCTCCTTGGGGGAGCAGTTCTTC.

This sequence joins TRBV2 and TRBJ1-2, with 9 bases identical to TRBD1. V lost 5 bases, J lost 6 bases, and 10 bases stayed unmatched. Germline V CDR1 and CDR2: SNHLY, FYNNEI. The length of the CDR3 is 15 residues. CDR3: CASSHPPGQGNGYTF. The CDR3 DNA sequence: TGTGCCAGCAGTCACCCCCCGGGACAGGGTAATGGCTACACCTTC. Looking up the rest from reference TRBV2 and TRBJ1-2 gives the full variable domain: EPEVTQTPSHQVTQMGQEVILRCVPISNHLYFYWYRQILGQKVEFLVSFYNNEISEKSEIFDDQFSVERPDGSNFTLKIRSTKLEDSAMYFCASSHPPGQGNGYTFGSGTRLTVV.

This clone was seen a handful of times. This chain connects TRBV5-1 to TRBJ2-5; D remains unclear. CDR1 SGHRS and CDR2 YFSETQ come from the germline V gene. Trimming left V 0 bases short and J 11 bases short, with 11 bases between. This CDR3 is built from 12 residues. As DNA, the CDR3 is TGCGCCAGCAGCTTGGGTTTCGGACGGCAGTACTTC. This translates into CASSLGFGRQYF.

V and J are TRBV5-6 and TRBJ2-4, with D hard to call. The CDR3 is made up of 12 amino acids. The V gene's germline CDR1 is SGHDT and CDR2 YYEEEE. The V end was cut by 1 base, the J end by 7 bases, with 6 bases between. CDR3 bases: TGTGCCAGCAGCTTGCTTTCGAACATTCAGTACTTC. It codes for CASSLLSNIQYF.

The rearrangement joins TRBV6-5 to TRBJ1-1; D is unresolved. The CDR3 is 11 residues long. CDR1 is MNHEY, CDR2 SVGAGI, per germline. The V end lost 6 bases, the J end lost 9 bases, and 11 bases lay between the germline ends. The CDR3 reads CASREQGQAFF. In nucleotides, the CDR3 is TGTGCCAGCAGGGAACAAGGACAAGCTTTCTTT.

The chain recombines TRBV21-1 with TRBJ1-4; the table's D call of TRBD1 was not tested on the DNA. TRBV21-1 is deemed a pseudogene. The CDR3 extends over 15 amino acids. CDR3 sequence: CASSRWAATNEKLFF. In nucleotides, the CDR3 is TGTGCCAGCTCGAGATGGGCAGCAACTAATGAAAAACTGTTTTTT.

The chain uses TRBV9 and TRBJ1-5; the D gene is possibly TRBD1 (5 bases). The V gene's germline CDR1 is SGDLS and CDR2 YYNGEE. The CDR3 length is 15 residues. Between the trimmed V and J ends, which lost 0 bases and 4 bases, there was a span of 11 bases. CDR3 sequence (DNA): TGTGCCAGCAGCGTAGGGGTAGGGGAGAATCAGCCCCAGCATTTT. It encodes CASSVGVGENQPQHF.

The CDR3 is CASRKGVSNTEAFF. The CDR3 DNA follows: TGTGCCAGCAGGAAAGGGGTGTCGAACACTGAAGCTTTCTTT. The chain carries TRBV28 and TRBJ1-1; a possible D gene is TRBD1 (5 bases). The CDR3 is made up of 14 amino acids. The germline V gene encodes CDR1 MDHEN and CDR2 SYDVKM. The V gene lost 6 bases and the J gene lost 1 base, with 12 bases spanning the gap. The full variable domain, its missing parts supplied by reference TRBV28 and TRBJ1-1, is DVKVTQSSRYLVKRTGEKVFLECVQDMDHENMFWYRQDPGLGLRLIYFSYDVKMKEKGDIPEGYSVSREKKERFSLILESASTNQTSMYLCASRKGVSNTEAFFGQGTRLTVV.

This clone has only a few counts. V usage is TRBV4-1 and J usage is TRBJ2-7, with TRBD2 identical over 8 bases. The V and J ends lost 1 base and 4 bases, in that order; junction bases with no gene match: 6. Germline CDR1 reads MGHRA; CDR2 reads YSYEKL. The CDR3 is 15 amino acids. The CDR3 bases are TGCGCCAGCAGCCAAGGACGCGGACTAGCTTACGAGCAGTACTTC. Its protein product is CASSQGRGLAYEQYF.

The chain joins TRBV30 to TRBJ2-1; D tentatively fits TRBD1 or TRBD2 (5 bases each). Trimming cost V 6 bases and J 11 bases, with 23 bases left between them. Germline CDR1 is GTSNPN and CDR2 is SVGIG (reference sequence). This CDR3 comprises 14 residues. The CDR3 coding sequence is TGTGCCTGTTACCGGGACCCTACGCCCCGTCAGCAGTTCTTC. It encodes CACYRDPTPRQQFF.

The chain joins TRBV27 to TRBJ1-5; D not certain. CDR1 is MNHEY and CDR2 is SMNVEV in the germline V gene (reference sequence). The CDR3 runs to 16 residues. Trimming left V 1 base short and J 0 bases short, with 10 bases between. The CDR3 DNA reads TGTGCCAGCAGTTTATTCTCCGACTATAGCAATCAGCCCCAGCATTTT. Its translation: CASSLFSDYSNQPQHF.

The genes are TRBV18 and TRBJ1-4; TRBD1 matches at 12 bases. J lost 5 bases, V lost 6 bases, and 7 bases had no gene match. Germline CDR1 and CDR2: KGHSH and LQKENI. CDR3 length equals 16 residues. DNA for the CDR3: TGTGCCAGCTCTCCGGGACAGGGGGCGAAGAATGAAAAACTGTTTTTT. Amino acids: CASSPGQGAKNEKLFF. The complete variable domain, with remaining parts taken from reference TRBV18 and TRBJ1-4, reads NAGVMQNPRHLVRRRGQEARLRCSPMKGHSHVYWYRQLPEEGLKFMVYLQKENIIDESGMPKERFSAEFPKEGPSILRIQQVVRGDSAAYFCASSPGQGAKNEKLFFGSGTQLSVL.

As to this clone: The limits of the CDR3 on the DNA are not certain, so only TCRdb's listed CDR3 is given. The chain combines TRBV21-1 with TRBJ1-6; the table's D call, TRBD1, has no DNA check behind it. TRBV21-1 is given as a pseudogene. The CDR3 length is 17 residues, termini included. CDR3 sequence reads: CASSMSTGWGSGSPLHF.

In nucleotides, the CDR3 is TGTGCCAGCAGAGCCGGGACAGGGGCACACGAGCAGTACTTC. Translated: CASRAGTGAHEQYF. This chain connects TRBV6-1 to TRBJ2-7; 10 bases are shared with TRBD1. Germline V gene data show CDR1 as MNHNS and CDR2 as SASEGT. Unmatched junction bases numbered 7, after V lost 6 bases and J lost 5 bases. The length of the CDR3 is 14 residues.